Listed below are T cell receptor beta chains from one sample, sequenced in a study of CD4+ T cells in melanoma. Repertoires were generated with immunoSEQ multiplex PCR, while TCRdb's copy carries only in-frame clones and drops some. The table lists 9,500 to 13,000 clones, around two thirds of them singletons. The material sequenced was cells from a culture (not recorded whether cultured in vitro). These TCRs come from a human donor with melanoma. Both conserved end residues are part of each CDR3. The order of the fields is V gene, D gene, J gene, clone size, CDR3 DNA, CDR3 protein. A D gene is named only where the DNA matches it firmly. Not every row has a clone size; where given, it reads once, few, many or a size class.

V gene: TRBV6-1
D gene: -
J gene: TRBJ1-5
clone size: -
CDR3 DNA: TGTGCCAGCAGTGATCGCAGGGCCCCCTACAATCAGCCCCAGCATTTT
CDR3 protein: CASSDRRAPYNQPQHF

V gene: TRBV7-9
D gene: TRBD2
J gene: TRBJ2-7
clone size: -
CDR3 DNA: TGTGCCAGCAGCCTAGAGGCGGGGGTTGAGCAGTACTTC
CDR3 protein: CASSLEAGVEQYF

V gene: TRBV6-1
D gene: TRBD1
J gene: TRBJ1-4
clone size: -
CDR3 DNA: TGTGCCAGCAGGTGGGACAGGTGGAATGAAAAACTGTTTTTT
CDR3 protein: CASRWDRWNEKLFF

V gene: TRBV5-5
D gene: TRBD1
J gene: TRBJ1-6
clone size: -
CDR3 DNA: TGTGCCAGCAGCGACCGGGACAGGGGATCACCCCTCCACTTT
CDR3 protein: CASSDRDRGSPLHF

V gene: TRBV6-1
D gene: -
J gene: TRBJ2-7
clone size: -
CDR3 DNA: TGTGCCAGCACAGGGTTCGCCTACGAGCAGTACTTC
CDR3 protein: CASTGFAYEQYF

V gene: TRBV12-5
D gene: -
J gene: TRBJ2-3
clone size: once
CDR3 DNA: TGTGCTAGTGGGACAAGTTGGGATACGCAGTATTTT
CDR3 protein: CASGTSWDTQYF

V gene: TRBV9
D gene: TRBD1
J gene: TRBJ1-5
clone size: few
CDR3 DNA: TGTGCCAGCAGCGTGGGACAGGGGGCATATCAGCCCCAGCATTTT
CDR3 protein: CASSVGQGAYQPQHF

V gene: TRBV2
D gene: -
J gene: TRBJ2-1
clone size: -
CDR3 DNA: TGTGCCAGCAGTGCGGAGGGCGTGCAGTTCTTC
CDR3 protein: CASSAEGVQFF

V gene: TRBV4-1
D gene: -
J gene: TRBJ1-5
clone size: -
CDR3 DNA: TGCGCCAGCAGCCAAGGACCAAATAGCAATCAGCCCCAGCATTTT
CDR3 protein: CASSQGPNSNQPQHF

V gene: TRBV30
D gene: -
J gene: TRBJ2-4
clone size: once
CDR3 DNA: TGTGCCTGGAGTGTAGCGGACGCAAGCCTTCAGTACTTC
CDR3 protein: CAWSVADASLQYF

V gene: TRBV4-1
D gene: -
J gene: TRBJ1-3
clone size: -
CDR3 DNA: TGCGCCAGCAGCCACGGTAGGGCGGGAGGAAACACCATATATTTT
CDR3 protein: CASSHGRAGGNTIYF

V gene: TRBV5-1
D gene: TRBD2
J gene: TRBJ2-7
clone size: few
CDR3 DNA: TGCGCCAGCAGTTCGGGACTAACCGGTAGGGTGCAGTACTTC
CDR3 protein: CASSSGLTGRVQYF

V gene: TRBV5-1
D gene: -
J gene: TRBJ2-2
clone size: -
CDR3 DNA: TGCGCCAGCAGCTTGCACAGGACGAACACCGGGGAGCTGTTTTTT
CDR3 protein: CASSLHRTNTGELFF

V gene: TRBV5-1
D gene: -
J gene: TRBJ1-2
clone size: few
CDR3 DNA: TGCGCCAGCAGGGCGTTTGGGGGACCCAACTATGGCTACACCTTC
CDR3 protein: CASRAFGGPNYGYTF

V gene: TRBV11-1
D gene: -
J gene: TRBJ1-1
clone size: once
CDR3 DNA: TGTGCCAGCAGCCCAGCGGCTCCGAACACTGAAGCTTTCTTT
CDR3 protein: CASSPAAPNTEAFF

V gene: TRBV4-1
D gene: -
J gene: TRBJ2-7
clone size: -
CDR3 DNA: TGCGCCAGCAGCCAATACGTTCAGCTCCCCTACGAGCAGTACTTC
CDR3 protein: CASSQYVQLPYEQYF

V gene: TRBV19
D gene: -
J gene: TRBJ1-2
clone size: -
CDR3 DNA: TGTGCCAGTAGTCGCGAGTCAGGCAGGATCTACACCTTC
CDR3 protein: CASSRESGRIYTF

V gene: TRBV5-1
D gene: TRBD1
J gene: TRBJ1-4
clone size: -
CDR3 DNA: TGCGCCAGCAGCTTGGACAGGGGGCTACTTAATGAAAAACTGTTTTTT
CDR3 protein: CASSLDRGLLNEKLFF

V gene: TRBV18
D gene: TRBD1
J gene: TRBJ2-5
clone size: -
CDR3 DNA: TGTGCCAGCAACAGGGGTGTCGGCGAGACCCAGTACTTC
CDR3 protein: CASNRGVGETQYF

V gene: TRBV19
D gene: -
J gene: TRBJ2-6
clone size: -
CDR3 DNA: TGTGCCAGTAATCGCCGCCCAGGGACGGGGGCCAACGTCCTGACTTTC
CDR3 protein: CASNRRPGTGANVLTF

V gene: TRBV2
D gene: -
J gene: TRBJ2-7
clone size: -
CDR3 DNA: TGTGCCAGCAGTTACTCAGGGGGGGCTAGCTCCTACGAGCAGTACTTC
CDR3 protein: CASSYSGGASSYEQYF

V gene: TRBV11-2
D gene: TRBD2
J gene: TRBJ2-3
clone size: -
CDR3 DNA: TGTGCCAGCAGCTTATCGGTCTCCGGGGGGGGCAACACAGATACGCAGTATTTT
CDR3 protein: CASSLSVSGGGNTDTQYF

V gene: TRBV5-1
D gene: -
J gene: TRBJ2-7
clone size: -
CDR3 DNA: TGCGCCAGCAGCTTGTGGGGGGCTTCCTACGAGCAGTACTTC
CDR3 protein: CASSLWGASYEQYF

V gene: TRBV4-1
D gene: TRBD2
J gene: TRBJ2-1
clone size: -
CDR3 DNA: TGCGCCAGCAGCCAACCCAATTTAGCGGGTGGGCTTGGAGAGCAGTTCTTC
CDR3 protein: CASSQPNLAGGLGEQFF

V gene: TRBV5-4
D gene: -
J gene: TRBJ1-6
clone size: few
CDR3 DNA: TGTGCCAGCAGCCCAGGACCTAATTCACCCCTCCACTTT
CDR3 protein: CASSPGPNSPLHF

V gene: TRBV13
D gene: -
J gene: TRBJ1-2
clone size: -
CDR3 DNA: TGTGCCAGCAGCTTAAGGGGGTTGGACTATGGCTACACCTTC
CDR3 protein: CASSLRGLDYGYTF

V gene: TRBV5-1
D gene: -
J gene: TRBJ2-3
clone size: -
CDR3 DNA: TGCGCCAGCAGCTCCTCACAAGTACTACCCGATACGCAGTATTTT
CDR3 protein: CASSSSQVLPDTQYF

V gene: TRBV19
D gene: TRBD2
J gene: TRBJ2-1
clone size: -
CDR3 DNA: TGTGCCAGTAGCCGACTAGCGGCCAATGAGCAGTTCTTC
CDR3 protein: CASSRLAANEQFF

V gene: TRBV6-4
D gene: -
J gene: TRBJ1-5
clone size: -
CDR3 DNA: TGTGCCAGCAGTGTACAGAGCAATCAGCCCCAGCATTTT
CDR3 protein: CASSVQSNQPQHF

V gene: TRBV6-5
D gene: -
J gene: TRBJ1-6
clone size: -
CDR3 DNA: TGTGCCAGCAGTTACTCGGCTTCACCCCTCCACTTT
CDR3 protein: CASSYSASPLHF

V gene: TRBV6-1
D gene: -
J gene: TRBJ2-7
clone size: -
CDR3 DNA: TGTGCCATCAGTGCGAACGGAATGGGCGAGCAGTACTTC
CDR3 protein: CAISANGMGEQYF

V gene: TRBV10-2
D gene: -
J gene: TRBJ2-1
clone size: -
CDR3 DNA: TGCGCCAGCAGTGTGTACGGTACGGGGAACAATGAGCAGTTCTTC
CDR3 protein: CASSVYGTGNNEQFF

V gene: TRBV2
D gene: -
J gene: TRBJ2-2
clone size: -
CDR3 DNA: TGTGCCAGCAGGTCGACGGTGTTCGGGGAGCTGTTTTTT
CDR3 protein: CASRSTVFGELFF

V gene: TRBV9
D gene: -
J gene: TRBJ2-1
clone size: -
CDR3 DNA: TGTGCCAGCAGCGTTCAGGGAGTCCCCTACAATGAGCAGTTCTTC
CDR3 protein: CASSVQGVPYNEQFF

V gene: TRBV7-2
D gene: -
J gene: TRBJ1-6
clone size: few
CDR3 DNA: TGTGCCAGCAGCTCAAACTGGGGGAACGGTTCACCCCTCCACTTT
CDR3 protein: CASSSNWGNGSPLHF

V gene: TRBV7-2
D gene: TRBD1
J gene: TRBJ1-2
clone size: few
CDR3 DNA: TGTGCCAGCAGCGGGAACAGGGGCCGCAAATTCGGCTACACCTTC
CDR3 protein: CASSGNRGRKFGYTF

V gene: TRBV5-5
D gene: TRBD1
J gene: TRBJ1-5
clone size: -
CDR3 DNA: TGTGCCAGCAGCTTGGCGGGGACAGCCGGGACGCCCCAGCATTTT
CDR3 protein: CASSLAGTAGTPQHF

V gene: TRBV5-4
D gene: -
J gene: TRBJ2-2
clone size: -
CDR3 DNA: TGTGCCAGCAGCTTGGGACAGAACACCGGGGAGCTGTTTTTT
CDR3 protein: CASSLGQNTGELFF

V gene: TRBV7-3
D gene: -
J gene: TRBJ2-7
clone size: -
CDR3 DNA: TGTGCCAGCAGCTTATATCTGGGTCACGAGCAGTACTTC
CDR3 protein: CASSLYLGHEQYF

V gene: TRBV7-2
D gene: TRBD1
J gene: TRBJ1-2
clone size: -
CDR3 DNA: TGTGCCAGCAGCTTAGGCAGGGGGGTTGGCTACACCTTC
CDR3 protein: CASSLGRGVGYTF

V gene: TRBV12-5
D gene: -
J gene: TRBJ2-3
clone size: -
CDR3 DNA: TGTGCTAGTGGTTTGTCGTGGCAGGGAGTCATCGCAGATACGCAGTATTTT
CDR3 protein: CASGLSWQGVIADTQYF

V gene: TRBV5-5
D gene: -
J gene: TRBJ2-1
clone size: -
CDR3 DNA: TGTGCCAGCAGCTCTGAACCCAGCTACAATGAGCAGTTCTTC
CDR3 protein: CASSSEPSYNEQFF

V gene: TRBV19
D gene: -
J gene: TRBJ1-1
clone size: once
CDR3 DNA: TGTGCCAGTAGTATTGGAGGGGGGGTTTTTGACACACTCACTGAAGCTTTCTTT
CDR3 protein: CASSIGGGVFDTLTEAFF

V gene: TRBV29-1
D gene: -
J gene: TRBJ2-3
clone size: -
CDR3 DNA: TGCAGCGTCCTAGGGCTACCGAGACAGCGCACAGATACGCAGTATTTT
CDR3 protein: CSVLGLPRQRTDTQYF